This T cell receptor (beta chain) was sequenced during a study of blood T cell repertoires in COVID-19. Only in-frame clones appear in the TCRdb table, and some are missing; sequencing was by immunoSEQ multiplex PCR. The repertoire consists of 150,000 to 250,000 clones, with around 90% occurring once and the leading ten covering 2% to 2.5%. Germline V lookup: CDR1 SGDLS, CDR2 YYNGEE. This CDR3 contains 15 residues. The V and J ends lost 4 bases and 3 bases respectively, with 13 bases between them. Participants reported their clinical history, and cohort assignment relied on those reports. Sequencing used PBMCs or T cells enriched from blood (not recorded which). This TCR was recovered from a woman aged 30 to 39 who had recovered from COVID-19. V gene TRBV9 combines with J gene TRBJ1-4; D not resolved. Here the CDR3 DNA reads TGTGCCAGCAGCCGTAGGGAGGGAGCTAATGAAAAACTGTTTTTT. Translation gives CASSRREGANEKLFF.